A selection of T cell receptor beta chains follows, all from one sample in a study of blood T cell repertoires in COVID-19. Sequencing used immunoSEQ multiplex PCR; TCRdb keeps in-frame clones, though not all of them. The profile shows approximately 450,000 clones, 80% to 90% of them singletons. The sample taken for sequencing was PBMCs or T cells enriched from blood (not recorded which). These receptors all stem from a man aged 25 to 40 who had recovered from COVID-19. CDR3s include the opening cysteine and the closing phenylalanine or tryptophan. The D gene is left open where the match is weak. Clone size appears in some rows only: once, few, many, or a class for an expanded clone.

size	D	V	J	CDR3	DNA
.	.	TRBV28	TRBJ1-4	CASNMGSGNRREKLFF	TGTGCCAGCAATATGGGTTCTGGCAACAGACGAGAAAAACTGTTTTTT
few	.	TRBV4-1	TRBJ2-2	CASSQNSLPNTGELFF	TGCGCCAGCAGCCAAAACTCGCTGCCGAACACCGGGGAGCTGTTTTTT
.	.	TRBV5-6	TRBJ2-3	CASSLTWGDADTQYF	TGTGCCAGCAGCTTAACATGGGGGGACGCAGATACGCAGTATTTT
.	TRBD2	TRBV10-1	TRBJ2-1	CASSEWRTGGNNEQFF	TGCGCCAGCAGCGAATGGAGGACGGGAGGTAATAATGAGCAGTTCTTC
.	.	TRBV5-1	TRBJ2-7	CASNPGHQVVQYF	TGCGCCAGCAACCCGGGACATCAAGTCGTGCAGTACTTC
.	.	TRBV28	TRBJ2-7	CASRAGDRAYEQYF	TGTGCCAGCCGAGCGGGGGACAGAGCCTACGAGCAGTACTTC
.	TRBD2	TRBV7-7	TRBJ2-2	CASSPILAGELSGELFF	TGTGCTAGCAGCCCCATACTAGCGGGAGAACTGAGCGGGGAGCTGTTTTTT
.	TRBD1	TRBV19	TRBJ2-7	CASSIGDRVGEQYF	TGTGCCAGTAGTATCGGTGACAGGGTCGGCGAGCAGTACTTC
.	.	TRBV6-5	TRBJ1-3	CASTTVRENTIYF	TGTGCCAGCACGACAGTCCGGGAGAACACCATATATTTT
.	.	TRBV27	TRBJ1-1	CASSLSDPGHGSWLNTEAFF	TGTGCCAGCAGTTTATCGGATCCAGGGCACGGTTCTTGGTTGAACACTGAAGCTTTCTTT
.	TRBD1	TRBV11-1	TRBJ2-2	CASSRSDRVGGELFF	TGTGCCAGCAGCCGATCTGACAGGGTTGGCGGGGAGCTGTTTTTT
.	TRBD2	TRBV2	TRBJ2-3	CASRRTTSGITDTQYF	TGTGCCAGCAGACGTACGACTAGCGGGATCACAGATACGCAGTATTTT
.	.	TRBV12-3/TRBV12-4	TRBJ1-1	CASSFRTSTEAFF	TGTGCCAGCAGTTTTAGGACAAGCACTGAAGCTTTCTTT
.	TRBD2	TRBV30	TRBJ2-3	CASLAGGADTQYF	TGTGCCTCCTTAGCGGGAGGCGCAGATACGCAGTATTTT
few	TRBD2	TRBV24-1	TRBJ2-3	CATSFSGTGADTQYF	TGTGCCACCAGTTTCAGCGGGACGGGGGCAGATACGCAGTATTTT
.	TRBD1	TRBV3-1/TRBV3-2	TRBJ2-3	CASSQQQGGTDTQYF	TGTGCCAGCAGCCAACAGCAGGGGGGCACAGATACGCAGTATTTT
.	.	TRBV2	TRBJ2-2	CASSARERGELFF	TGTGCCAGCAGTGCCCGGGAGAGGGGGGAGCTGTTTTTT
.	.	TRBV18	TRBJ1-4	CASSPVRGKEKLFF	TGTGCCAGCTCACCCGTACGGGGTAAAGAAAAACTGTTTTTT
.	TRBD2	TRBV28	TRBJ2-1	CASSLGTSGNSYNEQFF	TGTGCCAGCAGTTTGGGGACTAGCGGGAACTCCTACAATGAGCAGTTCTTC
.	TRBD1	TRBV28	TRBJ2-2	CASSSGQFYTGELFF	TGTGCCAGCAGCTCGGGACAGTTTTACACCGGGGAGCTGTTTTTT
.	TRBD1	TRBV24-1	TRBJ1-2	CATSGGQGYGYTF	TGTGCCACCAGTGGGGGACAGGGTTATGGCTACACCTTC
.	.	TRBV6-5	TRBJ1-1	CASSPRRGTEAFF	TGTGCCAGCAGCCCCCGTCGGGGCACTGAAGCTTTCTTT
.	TRBD2	TRBV3-1/TRBV3-2	TRBJ2-3	CASSQGWRVAGDTQYF	TGTGCCAGCAGCCAAGGTTGGAGGGTAGCGGGAGATACGCAGTATTTT
.	.	TRBV24-1	TRBJ2-1	CATSDLNFQFF	TGTGCCACCAGTGATTTGAACTTTCAGTTCTTC
.	.	TRBV28	TRBJ1-5	CASSLGQPIYSNQPQHF	TGTGCCAGCAGTTTAGGGCAGCCCATCTATAGCAATCAGCCCCAGCATTTT
.	.	TRBV6-5	TRBJ1-6	CASSDSYNSPLHF	TGTGCCAGCAGCGACAGCTATAATTCACCCCTCCACTTT
.	.	TRBV3-1/TRBV3-2	TRBJ1-3	CASSRRSGNTIYF	TGTGCCAGCAGCCGCCGGTCTGGAAACACCATATATTTT
.	.	TRBV12-3/TRBV12-4	TRBJ1-1	CASSSFTEAFF	TGTGCCAGCAGTTCTTTCACTGAAGCTTTCTTT
once	TRBD2	TRBV6-5	TRBJ2-3	CASSSGLAGDTQYF	TGTGCCAGCAGCTCGGGACTAGCGGGAGATACGCAGTATTTT
once	.	TRBV29-1	TRBJ2-5	CSVEGGEETQYF	TGCAGCGTTGAAGGGGGAGAAGAGACCCAGTACTTC
.	TRBD1	TRBV7-8	TRBJ2-2	CASSRQGLNTGELFF	TGTGCCAGCAGCCGACAGGGCCTCAACACCGGGGAGCTGTTTTTT
.	TRBD1	TRBV6-5	TRBJ2-5	CASSSGGTSAETQYF	TGTGCCAGCAGCTCAGGGGGAACTTCAGCTGAGACCCAGTACTTC
.	.	TRBV18	TRBJ1-5	CASSPFADSNQPQHF	TGTGCCAGCTCACCTTTTGCGGATAGCAATCAGCCCCAGCATTTT
.	TRBD2	TRBV7-2	TRBJ2-7	CASSLSSGPSYEQYF	TGTGCCAGCAGCTTATCTAGCGGCCCCTCCTACGAGCAGTACTTC
.	TRBD1	TRBV19	TRBJ1-3	CASWDRGHYSGNTIYF	TGTGCCAGTTGGGACAGGGGTCATTACTCTGGAAACACCATATATTTT
.	TRBD1	TRBV2	TRBJ1-6	CASSTRDRGNSPLHF	TGTGCCAGCAGTACTCGGGACAGGGGGAATTCACCCCTCCACTTT
.	TRBD2	TRBV9	TRBJ2-2	CASKSGTSAIPGELFF	TGTGCCAGCAAATCCGGGACTAGCGCCATCCCTGGGGAGCTGTTTTTT
.	TRBD2	TRBV7-2	TRBJ2-3	CATCMAGVGPDTQYF	TGTGCCACGTGCATGGCGGGAGTGGGGCCAGATACGCAGTATTTT
.	.	TRBV11-1	TRBJ2-1	CASTSREGSTRNEQFF	TGTGCCAGCACCTCAAGAGAGGGATCGACTCGGAATGAGCAGTTCTTC
few	.	TRBV10-3	TRBJ1-1	CAIKGSGKNTEAFF	TGTGCCATCAAGGGGTCAGGGAAGAACACTGAAGCTTTCTTT
.	TRBD1	TRBV2	TRBJ1-1	CASSRGTGEFTEAFF	TGTGCCAGCAGCCGGGGAACAGGGGAGTTCACTGAAGCTTTCTTT
.	TRBD2	TRBV11-2	TRBJ2-1	CASSSGLASNEQFF	TGTGCCAGCAGCTCCGGACTAGCGAGCAATGAGCAGTTCTTC
.	.	TRBV19	TRBJ1-5	CASSTAGVRKALSNQPQHF	TGTGCCAGTAGTACCGCGGGGGTCAGGAAAGCTCTAAGCAATCAGCCCCAGCATTTT